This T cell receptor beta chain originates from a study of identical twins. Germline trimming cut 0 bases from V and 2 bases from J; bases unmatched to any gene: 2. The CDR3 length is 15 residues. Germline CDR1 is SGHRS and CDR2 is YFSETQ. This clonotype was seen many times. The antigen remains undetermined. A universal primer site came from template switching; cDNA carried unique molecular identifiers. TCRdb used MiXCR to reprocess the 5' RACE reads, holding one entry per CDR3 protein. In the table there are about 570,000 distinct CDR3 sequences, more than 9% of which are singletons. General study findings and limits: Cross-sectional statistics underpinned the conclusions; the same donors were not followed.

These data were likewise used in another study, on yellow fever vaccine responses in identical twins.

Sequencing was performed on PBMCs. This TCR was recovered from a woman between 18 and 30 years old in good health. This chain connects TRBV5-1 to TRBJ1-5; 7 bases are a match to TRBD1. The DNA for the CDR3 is TGCGCCAGCAGCTTGGATGGACAGGGCAATCAGCCCCAGCATTTT. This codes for CASSLDGQGNQPQHF.